Sequencing of this T cell receptor beta chain was carried out in a study of shared clonotypes between healthy human individuals. Study findings and constraints: Incompleteness in sorted-subset sequencing, despite large depth, was shown by rarefaction. Clonotypes which were not shared had lower generation probabilities than clonotypes that all four donors shared. Shared across a few donors were about 4.8% of the naive CD4 clonotypes.

The sample holds a few counts of this clone. No antigen is known for it. Methods used by the authors: ImmunoSEQ sequences covered only the junction and lacked quality scores; filtering therefore differed. TCRdb's copy holds only in-frame clones and misses some; the assay was immunoSEQ multiplex PCR. That table supplies the V and J calls and clone size; D and trimming were determined from the DNA. The table lists some 1 million clones, about 74% of them singletons. Sequenced material: memory CD4+ T cells sorted from blood. The subset was: CD45RA-negative fraction. The sequence came from a man between 18 and 29 years old in good health.

CDR3 DNA: TGTGCCAGCTGCTCCACAGGGGCTCAGCCCCAGCATTTT. It codes for CASCSTGAQPQHF. The chain joins TRBV28 to TRBJ1-5; 7 nucleotides line up with TRBD1. Germline loops: CDR1 MDHEN, CDR2 SYDVKM. The CDR3 runs to 13 residues. Trimming cost V 8 bases and J 6 bases; bases outside gene matches: 7.